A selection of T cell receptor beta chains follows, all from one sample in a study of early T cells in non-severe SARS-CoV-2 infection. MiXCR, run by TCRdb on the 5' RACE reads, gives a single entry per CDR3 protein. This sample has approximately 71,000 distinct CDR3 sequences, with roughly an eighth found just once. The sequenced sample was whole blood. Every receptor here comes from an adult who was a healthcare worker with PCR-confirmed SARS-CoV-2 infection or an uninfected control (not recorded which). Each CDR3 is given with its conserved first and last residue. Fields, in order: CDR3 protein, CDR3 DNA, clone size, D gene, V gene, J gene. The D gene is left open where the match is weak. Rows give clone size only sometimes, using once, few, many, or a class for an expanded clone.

CDR3 protein: CASSLAASGLMNTEAFF
CDR3 DNA: TGTGCCAGCAGCTTAGCCGCATCAGGGCTCATGAACACTGAAGCTTTCTTT
clone size: NA
D gene: NA
V gene: TRBV7-8
J gene: TRBJ1-1

CDR3 protein: CASSLDRQKLFF
CDR3 DNA: TGTGCCAGCAGCTTGGACAGACAAAAACTGTTTTTT
clone size: few
D gene: NA
V gene: TRBV5-4
J gene: TRBJ1-4

CDR3 protein: CASSRDYMVGEQYF
CDR3 DNA: TGTGCCAGCAGCCGGGACTACATGGTAGGTGAGCAGTACTTC
clone size: many
D gene: TRBD2
V gene: TRBV2
J gene: TRBJ2-7

CDR3 protein: CSAVRQGAYNEQFF
CDR3 DNA: TGCAGTGCGGTTCGACAGGGGGCTTACAATGAGCAGTTCTTC
clone size: NA
D gene: TRBD1
V gene: TRBV20-1
J gene: TRBJ2-1

CDR3 protein: CASSVTSELNEQFF
CDR3 DNA: TGTGCCAGCAGCGTGACTAGCGAGCTCAATGAGCAGTTCTTC
clone size: few
D gene: TRBD2
V gene: TRBV9
J gene: TRBJ2-1

CDR3 protein: CASSLAGGNQPQHF
CDR3 DNA: TGTGCCAGCAGCTTAGCAGGGGGCAATCAGCCCCAGCATTTT
clone size: many
D gene: NA
V gene: TRBV11-2
J gene: TRBJ1-5

CDR3 protein: CASSRRDSYNEQFF
CDR3 DNA: TGTGCCAGCAGTAGGAGGGACTCCTACAATGAGCAGTTCTTC
clone size: NA
D gene: NA
V gene: TRBV28
J gene: TRBJ2-1

CDR3 protein: CASSPGFPTTEAFF
CDR3 DNA: TGTGCCAGCAGCCCAGGGTTCCCGACCACTGAAGCTTTCTTT
clone size: few
D gene: NA
V gene: TRBV5-6
J gene: TRBJ1-1

CDR3 protein: CASSTRTDYEQYF
CDR3 DNA: TGTGCCAGCAGTACTAGGACAGATTACGAGCAGTACTTC
clone size: few
D gene: NA
V gene: TRBV12-3/TRBV12-4
J gene: TRBJ2-7

CDR3 protein: CTSNTDGGANYGYTF
CDR3 DNA: TGTACCAGCAATACTGATGGGGGAGCTAACTATGGCTACACCTTC
clone size: NA
D gene: NA
V gene: TRBV12-3/TRBV12-4
J gene: TRBJ1-2

CDR3 protein: CASSAARNTEAFF
CDR3 DNA: TGTGCCAGCAGTGCGGCGAGGAACACTGAAGCTTTCTTT
clone size: few
D gene: NA
V gene: TRBV3-1
J gene: TRBJ1-1

CDR3 protein: CATSRGVGTRPEQFF
CDR3 DNA: TGTGCCACCAGCAGAGGAGTAGGGACACGCCCTGAGCAGTTCTTC
clone size: NA
D gene: NA
V gene: TRBV15
J gene: TRBJ2-1

CDR3 protein: CASSPRGTTHEQYF
CDR3 DNA: TGCGCCAGCAGCCCCCGGGGCACGACGCACGAGCAGTACTTC
clone size: many
D gene: NA
V gene: TRBV5-1
J gene: TRBJ2-7

CDR3 protein: CSAREVGRYQETQYF
CDR3 DNA: TGCAGTGCTAGAGAGGTCGGGAGGTACCAAGAGACCCAGTACTTC
clone size: many
D gene: TRBD2
V gene: TRBV20-1
J gene: TRBJ2-5

CDR3 protein: CASSSDGIGQYF
CDR3 DNA: TGCGCCAGCAGCTCGGACGGGATCGGGCAGTACTTC
clone size: many
D gene: NA
V gene: TRBV5-1
J gene: TRBJ2-7

CDR3 protein: CASSAELAGATGELFF
CDR3 DNA: TGTGCCAGCAGCGCCGAACTAGCGGGAGCCACCGGGGAGCTGTTTTTT
clone size: few
D gene: TRBD2
V gene: TRBV5-4
J gene: TRBJ2-2

CDR3 protein: CASSLVGVGEQYF
CDR3 DNA: TGTGCCAGCAGCTTAGTGGGGGTGGGCGAGCAGTACTTC
clone size: many
D gene: NA
V gene: TRBV7-6
J gene: TRBJ2-7

CDR3 protein: CASSSTSGDYEQYF
CDR3 DNA: TGTGCCAGCAGCTCGACTAGCGGAGATTACGAGCAGTACTTC
clone size: many
D gene: TRBD2
V gene: TRBV11-2
J gene: TRBJ2-7

CDR3 protein: CASSLAGVKEQFF
CDR3 DNA: TGTGCCAGCAGCCTAGCGGGAGTAAAGGAGCAGTTCTTC
clone size: NA
D gene: TRBD2
V gene: TRBV5-4
J gene: TRBJ2-1

CDR3 protein: CASALPGQEELF
CDR3 DNA: TGTGCCAGCGCTTTACCGGGACAGGAGGAGCTTTTC
clone size: many
D gene: TRBD1
V gene: TRBV6-2/TRBV6-3
J gene: TRBJ2-7

CDR3 protein: CATSRGGGNEQYF
CDR3 DNA: TGTGCCACCAGCAGAGGCGGGGGAAACGAGCAGTACTTC
clone size: many
D gene: TRBD2
V gene: TRBV15
J gene: TRBJ2-7

CDR3 protein: CSVAGLAGGSSYEQYF
CDR3 DNA: TGCAGCGTCGCCGGACTAGCGGGAGGGAGCTCCTACGAGCAGTACTTC
clone size: NA
D gene: TRBD2
V gene: TRBV29-1
J gene: TRBJ2-7

CDR3 protein: CASSQVVRGPGEQYF
CDR3 DNA: TGCGCCAGCAGCCAAGTGGTCAGGGGGCCGGGTGAGCAGTACTTC
clone size: NA
D gene: TRBD1
V gene: TRBV4-1
J gene: TRBJ2-7

CDR3 protein: CASSLRDTGELFF
CDR3 DNA: TGTGCTAGCAGTCTCCGCGACACCGGGGAGCTGTTTTTT
clone size: few
D gene: NA
V gene: TRBV7-7
J gene: TRBJ2-2

CDR3 protein: CASSQGGTGDYEQYF
CDR3 DNA: TGTGCCAGCAGCCAGGGGGGGACAGGAGACTACGAGCAGTACTTC
clone size: few
D gene: NA
V gene: TRBV3-1
J gene: TRBJ2-7

CDR3 protein: CASSQGTNSAFF
CDR3 DNA: TGTGCCAGCAGCCAGGGTACAAATTCCGCTTTCTTT
clone size: NA
D gene: NA
V gene: TRBV3-1
J gene: TRBJ1-1

CDR3 protein: CASRATGYQPQHF
CDR3 DNA: TGTGCCAGCAGAGCGACAGGGTATCAGCCCCAGCATTTT
clone size: many
D gene: TRBD1
V gene: TRBV2
J gene: TRBJ1-5

CDR3 protein: CASSRAEGNSNQPQHF
CDR3 DNA: TGTGCCAGCTCACGGGCAGAGGGGAATAGCAATCAGCCCCAGCATTTT
clone size: few
D gene: NA
V gene: TRBV18
J gene: TRBJ1-5

CDR3 protein: CASSQPDRVPGELFF
CDR3 DNA: TGCGCCAGCAGCCAGCCCGACAGGGTCCCCGGGGAGCTGTTTTTT
clone size: NA
D gene: TRBD1
V gene: TRBV5-1
J gene: TRBJ2-2